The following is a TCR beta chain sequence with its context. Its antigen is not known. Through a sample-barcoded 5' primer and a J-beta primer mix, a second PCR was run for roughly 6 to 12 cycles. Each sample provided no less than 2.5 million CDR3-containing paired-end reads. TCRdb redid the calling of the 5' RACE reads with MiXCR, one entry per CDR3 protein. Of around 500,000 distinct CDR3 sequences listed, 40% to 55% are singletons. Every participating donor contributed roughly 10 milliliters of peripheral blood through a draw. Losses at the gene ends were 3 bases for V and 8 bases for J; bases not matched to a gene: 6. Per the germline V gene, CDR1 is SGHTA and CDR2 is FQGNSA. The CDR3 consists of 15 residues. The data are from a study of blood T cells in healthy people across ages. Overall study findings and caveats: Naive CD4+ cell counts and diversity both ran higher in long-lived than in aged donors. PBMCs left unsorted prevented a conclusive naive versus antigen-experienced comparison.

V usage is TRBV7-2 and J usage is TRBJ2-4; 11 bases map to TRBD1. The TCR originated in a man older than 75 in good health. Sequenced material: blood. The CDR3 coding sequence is TGTGCCAGCAGCTTCTTTCCGGGACAGGGGGACATTCAGTACTTC. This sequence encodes CASSFFPGQGDIQYF.